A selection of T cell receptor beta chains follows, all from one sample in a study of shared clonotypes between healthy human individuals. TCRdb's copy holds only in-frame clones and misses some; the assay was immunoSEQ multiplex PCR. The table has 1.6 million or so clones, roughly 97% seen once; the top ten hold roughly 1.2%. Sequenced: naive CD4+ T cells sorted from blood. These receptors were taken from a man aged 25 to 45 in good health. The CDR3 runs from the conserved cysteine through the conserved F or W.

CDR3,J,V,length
CASTPVDMNTEAFF,TRBJ1-1,TRBV6-5,14
CASSLSPPWQLHGYTF,TRBJ1-2,TRBV28,16
CASKEVSYNEQFF,TRBJ2-1,TRBV2,13
CASSKDRATDTQYF,TRBJ2-3,TRBV7-2,14
CASSTRPFIGDDGYTF,TRBJ1-2,TRBV19,16
CASSYGNYQPQHF,TRBJ1-5,TRBV6-6,13
CASSARDRDLYNEQFF,TRBJ2-1,TRBV11-2,16
CASSTDRGFQPQHF,TRBJ1-5,TRBV5-5,14
CASRKTGFGETQYF,TRBJ2-5,TRBV5-1,14
CARLQYEQFF,TRBJ2-1,TRBV19,10
CASSQDLTGSPYEQYF,TRBJ2-7,TRBV14,16
CASSSTAGGYSYEQYF,TRBJ2-7,TRBV5-1,16
CASSFQLAGGIGELFF,TRBJ2-2,TRBV11-2,16
CASGDRASYEQYF,TRBJ2-7,TRBV2,13
CASSQEGQGAYEQFF,TRBJ2-1,TRBV4-3,15
CASNSRGPPDTQYF,TRBJ2-3,TRBV7-2,14
CASSDPTSGGPYEQYF,TRBJ2-7,TRBV25-1,16
CASSRKVAGYNEQFF,TRBJ2-1,TRBV7-2,15
CASSLEAPGAAFF,TRBJ1-1,TRBV5-1,13
CASSPGGANYGYTF,TRBJ1-2,TRBV7-2,14
CASRGPGPNQPQHF,TRBJ1-5,TRBV2,14
CASSARLAGDGDTQYF,TRBJ2-3,TRBV9,16
CASSQEIQGSVGSYEQYF,TRBJ2-7,TRBV4-2,18
CASSFEREETQYF,TRBJ2-5,TRBV7-9,13
CASSPNQVGTDTQYF,TRBJ2-3,TRBV18,15
CASSVDPSYEQYF,TRBJ2-7,TRBV9,13
CASRGDSYQETQYF,TRBJ2-5,TRBV2,14
CASSFLTSGTTDTQYF,TRBJ2-3,TRBV6-5,16
CASSFIGRGSTDTQYF,TRBJ2-3,TRBV5-6,16
CASSPTGRDGYTF,TRBJ1-2,TRBV5-6,13
CASIGQGLETQYF,TRBJ2-5,TRBV19,13
CASSSGGTPYREQYF,TRBJ2-7,TRBV18,15
CAISESEAWDTQYF,TRBJ2-3,TRBV10-3,14